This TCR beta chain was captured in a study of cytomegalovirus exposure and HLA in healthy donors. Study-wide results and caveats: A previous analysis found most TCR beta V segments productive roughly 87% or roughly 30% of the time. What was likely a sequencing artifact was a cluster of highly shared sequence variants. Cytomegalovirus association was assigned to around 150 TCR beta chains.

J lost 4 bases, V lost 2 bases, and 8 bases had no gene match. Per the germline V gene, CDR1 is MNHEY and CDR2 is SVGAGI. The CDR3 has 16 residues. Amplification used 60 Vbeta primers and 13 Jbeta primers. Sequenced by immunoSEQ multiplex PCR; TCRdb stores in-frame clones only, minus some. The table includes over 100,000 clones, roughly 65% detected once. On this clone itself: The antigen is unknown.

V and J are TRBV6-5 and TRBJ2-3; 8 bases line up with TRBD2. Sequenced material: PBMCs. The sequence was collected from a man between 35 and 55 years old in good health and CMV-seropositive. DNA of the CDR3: TGTGCCAGCAGTTACGGCGGCGGGGGGCTTTCAGATACGCAGTATTTT. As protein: CASSYGGGGLSDTQYF.